Listed here are 7 T cell receptor beta chains from one sample, sequenced in a study of OX40 agonist ivuxolimab in advanced cancers. TCRdb's copy holds only in-frame clones and misses some; the assay was immunoSEQ multiplex PCR. The sample has about 39,000 clones, approximately 80% seen once. The sample was CD4+ or CD8+ T cells sorted from blood, taken in a trial of the OX40 agonist ivuxolimab. Source of these receptors: an adult with an advanced solid tumor such as melanoma, head and neck, liver or kidney cancer.

The chain joins TRBV7-3 to TRBJ2-5; no definite D call. CDR3 size: 13 residues. V lost 2 bases and J 2 bases, leaving 6 bases between the germline ends. Per the germline V gene, CDR1 is SGHTA and CDR2 is FQGTGA. The CDR3 DNA reads TGTGCCAGCAGCTTAGTCAGACAAGAGACCCAGTACTTC. This codes for CASSLVRQETQYF.

This chain joins TRBV4-3 and TRBJ1-2; the D gene is possibly TRBD1 (5 bases). V gave up 3 bases and J gave up 6 bases, with 17 bases separating them. Germline CDR1 reads LGHNA; CDR2 reads YSLEER. The CDR3 runs to 15 residues. The CDR3 is CASSQGDGYTDGYTF. The DNA for the CDR3 is TGCGCCAGCAGCCAGGGGGACGGCTACACGGATGGCTACACCTTC.

This chain uses TRBV19 with TRBJ2-1, with D possibly TRBD2 on 6 matching bases. Between the trimmed V and J ends, which lost 3 bases and 4 bases, there was a span of 13 bases. This CDR3 is 15 amino acids long. The germline CDR1 and CDR2 sequences are LNHDA and SQIVND (reference sequence). DNA for the CDR3: TGTGCCAGTAGTATGCGGGGAGGACTGTACAATGAGCAGTTCTTC. Amino acids: CASSMRGGLYNEQFF.

V gene TRBV5-4 combines with J gene TRBJ2-5; D possibly corresponds to TRBD1 (5 bases). CDR3 length: 14 amino acids. Germline CDR1 and CDR2: SGHNT and YYREEE (reference sequence). Trimming stripped 1 base from V and 4 bases from J, with 11 bases between. In DNA, the CDR3 is TGTGCCAGCAGCTTGAGGGGCCCAGGAGAGACCCAGTACTTC. Protein: CASSLRGPGETQYF.

On this clone: In the same sample, other DNA sequences code for this CDR3. This chain joins TRBV6-6 and TRBJ1-1, with TRBD1 as a possible D gene (5 bases). CDR1 MNHNY and CDR2 SVGAGI come from the germline V gene (reference sequence). Trimming left V 3 bases short and J 3 bases short, with 8 bases between. This CDR3 is built from 13 residues. CDR3 DNA: TGTGCCAGCAGTTATGGAGGGGACACTGAAGCTTTCTTT. Translating it yields CASSYGGDTEAFF.

The genes are TRBV15 and TRBJ2-2; a possible D gene is TRBD1 (6 bases). CDR1 and CDR2 (germline): LNHNV, YYDKDF (reference sequence). The CDR3 is 14 residues long. Between the trimmed V and J ends, which lost 1 base and 4 bases, there was a span of 7 bases. The CDR3 coding sequence is TGTGCCACCAGCAGAGGACAGGTCACCGGGGAGCTGTTTTTT. Protein sequence: CATSRGQVTGELFF.

The chain joins TRBV5-6 to TRBJ2-7; TRBD2 matches 8 bases. Germline CDR1 and CDR2: SGHDT and YYEEEE. CDR3 length equals 18 residues. V was clipped by 2 bases and J by 7 bases; unmatched bases: 20. DNA for the CDR3: TGTGCCAGCAGCTTAGGTCAGACAGGCCCCAGCGGGAGTTGGGAGCAGTACGTC. Translation: CASSLGQTGPSGSWEQYV.